Below are 23 T cell receptor beta chains sequenced from a single sample in a study of blood T cells in healthy people across ages. PCR was performed a second time for 7 to 11 cycles using a sample-barcoded 5' primer and a J-beta primer mix. TCRdb called the 5' RACE reads again in MiXCR, with one record for every CDR3 protein. The data show 1.5 million or so distinct CDR3 sequences, 35% to 45% seen once. The sequenced material came from blood. The receptors were sampled from a woman aged 18-30 years in good health.

V and J are TRBV19 and TRBJ1-2; D call uncertain. The CDR3 covers 13 residues. V lost 3 bases and J 2 bases, leaving 7 bases between the germline ends. Germline V gene data show CDR1 as LNHDA and CDR2 as SQIVND (reference sequence). CDR3 protein: CASSISQNYGYTF. CDR3 nucleotide sequence: TGTGCCAGTAGTATCTCTCAGAACTATGGCTACACCTTC.

V and J are TRBV3-1 and TRBJ2-3; the D is unclear. Germline V gives CDR1 LGHDT, CDR2 YNNKEL (reference sequence). V lost 4 bases and J 4 bases, leaving 9 bases between the germline ends. The CDR3 runs 13 residues. The chain's CDR3 is CASSPIWADTQYF. The CDR3 DNA reads TGTGCCAGCAGCCCAATCTGGGCAGATACGCAGTATTTT.

The chain recombines TRBV4-3 with TRBJ2-2; possibly TRBD1 for D (5 bases). There are 15 residues in the CDR3. V was pared by 4 bases and J by 0 bases, with 9 bases between. Germline assignment: CDR1 LGHNA and CDR2 YSLEER. The CDR3 region has the DNA TGCGCCAGCAGCCCCTCCAGGGCGAACACCGGGGAGCTGTTTTTT. It yields the protein CASSPSRANTGELFF.

This chain connects TRBV29-1 to TRBJ2-7, with TRBD1 identical over 9 bases. Germline loops: CDR1 SQVTM, CDR2 ANQGSEA. Trimming at V came to 6 bases and at J to 2 bases, leaving 11 bases not matched to a gene. The CDR3 covers 15 residues. In DNA, the CDR3 is TGCAGCGTGAAAAAACCGGGACAGGGTACCTACGAGCAGTACTTC. This gives the protein CSVKKPGQGTYEQYF.

This clonotype was seen a handful of times. The chain joins TRBV7-2 to TRBJ2-3; D is undetermined. Trimming shortened V by 5 bases and J by 7 bases, and 7 bases separated the two germline ends. Per the germline V gene, CDR1 is SGHTA and CDR2 is FQGNSA. There are 11 residues in the CDR3. The DNA for the CDR3 is TGTGCCAGCAGCAACCGACATACGCAGTATTTT. This translates into CASSNRHTQYF.

This clonotype was seen only once. The chain combines TRBV4-1 with TRBJ2-3; weak D call: TRBD1 (6 bases). The CDR3 length is 15 residues. V was cut by 4 bases and J by 7 bases, with 18 bases left in between. The germline V gene encodes CDR1 MGHRA and CDR2 YSYEKL. In DNA form, the CDR3 reads TGCGCCAGCAGCCGGATAACAGGGTTGTCATATACGCAGTATTTT. Translating gives CASSRITGLSYTQYF.

V usage is TRBV9 and J usage is TRBJ2-4; 7 bases fit TRBD2. The J call is uncertain, as TRBJ2-7 better fits the DNA end. The CDR3 loop spans 14 amino acids. The V gene's germline CDR1 is SGDLS and CDR2 YYNGEE. Here the CDR3 reads CASSFGTNNYEQYF. The DNA of the CDR3 is TGTGCCAGCAGCTTCGGGACTAACAACTACGAGCAGTACTTC.

V usage is TRBV20-1 and J usage is TRBJ2-2, with 10 positions matching TRBD2. This CDR3 region has 16 residues. Per the germline V gene, CDR1 is DFQATT and CDR2 is SNEGSKA (reference sequence). The trim removed 0 bases at V and 6 bases at J, leaving 7 bases unmatched. This CDR3 reads CSARELTSGLAGELFF. In nucleotides, the CDR3 is TGCAGTGCTAGAGAACTGACTAGCGGGTTGGCCGGGGAGCTGTTTTTT.

V and J are TRBV20-1 and TRBJ2-7, with TRBD2 matching 8 bases. Germline CDR1 and CDR2: DFQATT and SNEGSKA (reference sequence). J lost 7 bases, V lost 0 bases, and 14 bases had no gene match. The length of the CDR3 is 16 residues. The CDR3 loop is CSARDPTSGPYNEQYF. CDR3 sequence (DNA): TGCAGTGCTAGAGACCCTACTAGCGGCCCCTACAATGAGCAGTACTTC.

The chain joins TRBV4-3 to TRBJ2-3; 11 bases fit TRBD2. V lost 1 base and J lost 6; bases outside the gene matches: 3. In germline, CDR1 is LGHNA, CDR2 YSLEER. CDR3 length: 15 amino acids. The CDR3 sequence is CASSQASSGRDTQYF. As DNA, the CDR3 is TGCGCCAGCAGCCAAGCATCTAGCGGGAGGGATACGCAGTATTTT.

This clonotype came up a few times. The rearrangement uses TRBV5-5 and TRBJ2-7; tentatively, D is TRBD2 (6 bases). The V and J ends lost 9 bases and 4 bases respectively, with 11 bases between them. The CDR3 totals 11 residues. Germline CDR1 reads SGHKS; CDR2 reads YYEKEE (reference sequence). In nucleotides, the CDR3 is TGTGCCACCCACGCGGGGTACGAGCAGTACTTC. Translating gives CATHAGYEQYF.

This clonotype showed up just a few times. J is TRBJ1-2 and V is TRBV7-9, with D perhaps matching TRBD1 (5 bases). Germline-derived CDR1 and CDR2 are SEHNR and FQNEAQ (reference sequence). CDR3 size: 15 residues. The V and J ends lost 4 bases and 0 bases respectively, with 12 bases between them. The CDR3 sequence is CASSSRDPSNYGYTF. In DNA form, the CDR3 reads TGTGCCAGCAGCTCGAGGGACCCCTCTAACTATGGCTACACCTTC. Together with reference TRBV7-9 and TRBJ1-2, the CDR3 gives the full variable domain: DTGVSQNPRHKITKRGQNVTFRCDPISEHNRLYWYRQTLGQGPEFLTYFQNEAQLEKSRLLSDRFSAERPKGSFSTLEIQRTEQGDSAMYLCASSSRDPSNYGYTFGSGTRLTVV.

In this sample, this clonotype turned up a few times. J is TRBJ2-1 and V is TRBV29-1; possibly TRBD1 or TRBD2 for D (5 bases each). Germline lookup yields CDR1 SQVTM and CDR2 ANQGSEA. There are 11 residues in the CDR3. The V and J ends lost 4 bases and 12 bases respectively, with 13 bases between them. In nucleotides, the CDR3 is TGCAGCGTTGGTGAGGGGACGGGGCAGTTCTTC. Its translation: CSVGEGTGQFF.

V gene TRBV20-1 combines with J gene TRBJ2-7; 13 bases match TRBD2. The V segment lost 6 bases and the J segment 2 bases; nucleotides outside the gene matches: 7. The germline V gene encodes CDR1 DFQATT and CDR2 SNEGSKA (reference sequence). The CDR3 spans 15 residues. CDR3 residues: CSALTGLAGPYEQYF. In DNA, the CDR3 is TGCAGTGCGCTCACGGGACTAGCGGGACCCTACGAGCAGTACTTC.

This clonotype was counted a few times. This chain links TRBV7-2 with TRBJ2-1, with D perhaps assigned TRBD1 or TRBD2 (5 bases each). The V and J ends lost 4 bases and 0 bases respectively, with 13 bases between them. Per the germline V gene, CDR1 is SGHTA and CDR2 is FQGNSA. This CDR3 contains 16 residues. The CDR3 here is CASSSHEGSSYNEQFF. The CDR3 DNA reads TGTGCCAGCAGCTCTCATGAGGGGTCCTCCTACAATGAGCAGTTCTTC.

Comment on this clonotype: The junction differs from germline at one of its ends, possibly a read error. The chain joins TRBV12-5 to TRBJ1-5; 11 positions match TRBD1. This CDR3 region has 15 residues. Germline-derived CDR1 and CDR2 are LGHNT and FRNRAP. The DNA for the CDR3 is TGTGCTAGTGGAGAGGGACAGGGGGTCAATCGGCCCCAGCATTTT. It encodes CASGEGQGVNRPQHF.

CDR3 region: CASITRELYSYNEQFF. In nucleotides, the CDR3 is TGTGCCAGCATCACCAGGGAACTCTACTCCTACAATGAGCAGTTCTTC. This chain joins TRBV2 and TRBJ2-1; D perhaps matches TRBD1 (5 bases). Germline values: CDR1 SNHLY, CDR2 FYNNEI. Between the trimmed V and J ends, which lost 7 bases and 0 bases, there was a span of 16 bases. This CDR3 comprises 16 residues.

V is TRBV5-6 and J is TRBJ1-1; D uncertain. The V gene's germline CDR1 is SGHDT and CDR2 YYEEEE. The CDR3 contains 9 residues. Between the trimmed V and J ends, which lost 6 bases and 10 bases, there was a span of 7 bases. The CDR3, as DNA: TGTGCCAGCACCCAAAGAGCTTTCTTT. It translates to CASTQRAFF.

The rearrangement joins TRBV7-2 to TRBJ1-6; D is unresolved. The CDR3 has 14 residues. Germline loops: CDR1 SGHTA, CDR2 FQGNSA. Trimming removed 6 bases at V and 4 bases at J, with 10 bases between. The CDR3 coding sequence is TGTGCCAGCAGTCAAACAATTTATAATTCACCCCTCCACTTT. Its translation is CASSQTIYNSPLHF.

For the CDR3, the DNA is TGCGCCAGCAGCCGAGAGACGGTTAGCTCTGGAAACACCATATATTTT. As protein: CASSRETVSSGNTIYF. The chain is built from TRBV4-3 and TRBJ1-3; D not resolved. Germline CDR1 reads LGHNA; CDR2 reads YSLEER. Trimming took 4 bases from V and 0 from J, leaving 13 bases between them. This CDR3 is built from 16 residues.

As DNA, the CDR3 is TGTGCCAGCAGCTTAGTAAGAGTACTAGCGGGGGCTGACAAAAACATTCAGTACTTC. It encodes CASSLVRVLAGADKNIQYF. This rearrangement joins TRBV7-2 to TRBJ2-4; TRBD2 matches at 11 bases. Trimming at V came to 1 base and at J to 3 bases, leaving 11 bases not matched to a gene. Germline values: CDR1 SGHTA, CDR2 FQGNSA. This CDR3 spans 19 amino acids.

On this clonotype itself: The junction departs from the called germline gene at one end, perhaps through a read error. This CDR3 reads CASSSKFRRGQGVNEKLFF. The CDR3 DNA follows: TGTGCCAGCAGCTCCAAATTTCGCAGGGGGCAGGGGGTTAATGAAAAATTGTTTTTT. V and J are TRBV7-2 and TRBJ1-4; 8 bases line up with TRBD1. Germline loops: CDR1 SGHTA, CDR2 FQGNSA. This CDR3 has 19 residues.

For this clonotype: One end of the junction is discordant with germline, which a read error may explain. V usage is TRBV6-2 or TRBV6-3 and J usage is TRBJ2-1; 10 nucleotides match TRBD2. Germline loops: CDR1 MNHEY, CDR2 SVGEGT. CDR3 size: 17 residues. CDR3 loop: CASSHSSSGSSYNEQFF. The CDR3 region has the DNA TGTGCCAGCAGTCACTCTTCTAGCGGGAGCTCCTACAATGAGCAGTTCTTC.